This TCR beta chain derives from a study of blood T cell repertoires in COVID-19. Background on the study: Sites across the United States, Italy and Spain contributed samples from acute and convalescent COVID-19. In each case, the material was cDNA or gDNA derived from T cells, B-cell-depleted T cells, or PBMCs.

Germline V gives CDR1 MGHRA, CDR2 YSYEKL. The CDR3 runs 14 residues. Trimming took 2 bases from V and 1 from J, leaving 8 bases between them. Only in-frame clones appear in the TCRdb table, and some are missing; sequencing was by immunoSEQ multiplex PCR. The sample shows about 160,000 clones, more than 85% of them seen only once. Sample: peripheral blood. The J gene is TRBJ1-1, the V gene TRBV4-1; D is uncertain. The origin of this receptor is a man over 45 with acute or convalescent COVID-19. The CDR3 DNA sequence: TGCGCCAGCAGCCAATATCAGGAGAACACTGAAGCTTTCTTT. This codes for CASSQYQENTEAFF.